A single sample is the source of the 17 T cell receptor beta chains below, sequenced in a study of T cells in Graves' hyperthyroidism and ophthalmopathy. Amplification targeted TCR beta CDR3 regions from RNA transcripts. The TCR CDR3 was amplified in a first-round RT-PCR using the HTBI primer set. TCRdb reanalysed the multiplex PCR reads using MiXCR and keeps one entry per CDR3 protein. The data hold some 490,000 distinct CDR3 sequences, with 22% observed a single time. Sequences were obtained from blood. Receptors originate from a woman between 65 and 79 years old with Graves' ophthalmopathy.

This chain uses TRBV20-1 with TRBJ1-2; 7 bases agree with TRBD1. Germline V gene sequence: CDR1 DFQATT, CDR2 SNEGSKA (reference sequence). Trimming at V came to 0 bases and at J to 4 bases, leaving 11 bases not matched to a gene. CDR3 length: 16 amino acids. In DNA form, the CDR3 reads TGCAGTGCTAGAGATCCTTCCCGACAGGGTGGCTATGGCTACACCTTC. It is translated as CSARDPSRQGGYGYTF.

The V and J genes are TRBV10-3 and TRBJ1-1; D is unresolved. The germline V and J ends were trimmed by 3 bases and 8 bases, with 7 bases remaining between them. The germline CDR1 and CDR2 sequences are ENHRY and SYGVKD. This CDR3 contains 11 residues. The CDR3 sequence is CAISELDEAFF. As DNA, the CDR3 is TGTGCCATCAGTGAATTGGACGAAGCTTTCTTT.

Many counts were recorded for this clonotype. V gene TRBV7-3 combines with J gene TRBJ2-1; D is unclear. Trimming shortened V by 4 bases and J by 0 bases, and 10 bases separated the two germline ends. Germline CDR1 SGHTA, CDR2 FQGTGA. The CDR3 runs 15 residues. For the CDR3, the DNA is TGTGCCAGCAGCTCCCCGGGCCGCTCCTACAATGAGCAGTTCTTC. It yields the protein CASSSPGRSYNEQFF.

There are many counts of this clonotype. The V and J genes are TRBV2 and TRBJ1-5; 9 nucleotides line up with TRBD1. Losses at the gene ends were 3 bases for V and 5 bases for J; bases not matched to a gene: 2. Germline values: CDR1 SNHLY, CDR2 FYNNEI. CDR3 length: 14 amino acids. CDR3 coding DNA: TGTGCCAGCAGTGAGGGACAGGGATATCAGCCCCAGCATTTT. Translating gives CASSEGQGYQPQHF.

The V gene is TRBV6-1, the J gene TRBJ2-3, with D perhaps matching TRBD2 (6 bases). Trimming took 8 bases from V and 2 from J, leaving 11 bases between them. Germline V gene data show CDR1 as MNHNS and CDR2 as SASEGT. The CDR3 runs 13 residues. As DNA, the CDR3 is TGTGCCAGCCGATGGGACTCCACAGATACGCAGTATTTT. It encodes CASRWDSTDTQYF.

The rearrangement joins TRBV19 to TRBJ1-2; D may be TRBD1 (6 bases). V was cut by 3 bases and J by 6 bases, with 14 bases left in between. The length of the CDR3 is 14 residues. CDR1 and CDR2 (germline): LNHDA, SQIVND (reference sequence). CDR3 residues: CASSIMLGADGYTF. DNA of the CDR3: TGTGCCAGTAGTATTATGCTGGGGGCGGATGGCTACACCTTC.

The rearrangement links TRBV5-6 to TRBJ2-7; 8 bases fit TRBD1. Germline-derived CDR1 and CDR2 are SGHDT and YYEEEE. With 4 bases clipped from V and 2 bases from J, the junction kept 5 bases outside the gene matches. The CDR3 sequence is 14 residues long. CDR3 amino acids: CASSTTGVTYEQYF. The CDR3 DNA reads TGTGCCAGCAGCACGACAGGGGTGACCTACGAGCAGTACTTC.

This clonotype was seen ten or more times. The chain uses TRBV12-3 or TRBV12-4 and TRBJ2-3; D is ambiguous. V lost 3 bases and J lost 6, with 10 bases in between. CDR3 length equals 13 residues. CDR3 DNA sequence: TGTGCCAGCAGTTTCCTTGGTCGGGATACGCAGTATTTT. Translation gives CASSFLGRDTQYF.

V is TRBV15 and J is TRBJ2-3; D is unclear. This CDR3 region has 16 residues. The germline CDR1 and CDR2 sequences are LNHNV and YYDKDF (reference sequence). The V gene lost 0 bases and the J gene lost 1 base, with 11 bases spanning the gap. CDR3 sequence: CATSRDLALRTDTQYF. For the CDR3, the DNA is TGTGCCACCAGCAGAGATTTGGCTTTACGCACAGATACGCAGTATTTT. Combining the CDR3 with reference TRBV15 and TRBJ2-3 gives the whole variable domain DAMVIQNPRYQVTQFGKPVTLSCSQTLNHNVMYWYQQKSSQAPKLLFHYYDKDFNNEADTPDNFQSRRPNTSFCFLDIRSPGLGDTAMYLCATSRDLALRTDTQYFGPGTRLTVL.

This clonotype showed up many times. The chain uses TRBV2 and TRBJ2-1, with TRBD2 matching 16 bases. The CDR3 runs to 20 residues. V lost 4 bases and J lost 0; bases outside the gene matches: 9. Germline assignment: CDR1 SNHLY and CDR2 FYNNEI. CDR3 coding DNA: TGTGCCAGCAGTGGGCCGGCGGGACTAGCGGGAGGGAGCTCCTACAATGAGCAGTTCTTC. It yields the protein CASSGPAGLAGGSSYNEQFF.

The chain recombines TRBV30 with TRBJ1-4; TRBD1 might be the D (6 bases). This CDR3 is built from 15 residues. V was pared by 5 bases and J by 2 bases, with 15 bases between. CDR1 GTSNPN and CDR2 SVGIG come from the germline V gene (reference sequence). In DNA, the CDR3 is TGTGCCTGGGAGGGTACAGGGTTCACTAATGAAAAACTGTTTTTT. This gives the protein CAWEGTGFTNEKLFF.

This clonotype has a handful of counts. This sequence joins TRBV5-1 and TRBJ2-3; D is ambiguous. The V end was cut by 2 bases, the J end by 6 bases, with 10 bases between. The germline V gene has CDR1 SGHRS and CDR2 YFSETQ. This CDR3 is 13 amino acids long. The CDR3 reads CASSLDGLDTQYF. The CDR3 DNA reads TGCGCCAGCAGCTTAGACGGGCTGGATACGCAGTATTTT.

The rearrangement uses TRBV6-1 and TRBJ1-6; D unresolved. Germline CDR1 and CDR2: MNHNS and SASEGT. This CDR3 spans 16 amino acids. Trimming pared 3 bases from V and 0 bases from J, leaving 9 bases between. The CDR3 sequence: CASSDYVGSYNSPLHF. CDR3 DNA sequence: TGTGCCAGCAGTGACTACGTAGGCTCCTATAATTCACCCCTCCACTTT.

This clonotype was counted between two and nine times. The V call is TRBV12-3 or TRBV12-4, the J call TRBJ1-2; 7 bases fit TRBD1. V lost 6 bases, J lost 4 bases, and 5 bases stayed unmatched. This CDR3 spans 13 amino acids. The CDR3 spells CASSRDRSYGYTF. DNA of the CDR3: TGTGCCAGCAGCCGGGACAGATCCTATGGCTACACCTTC.

The J gene is TRBJ2-7, the V gene TRBV12-3 or TRBV12-4; D may match TRBD1 or TRBD2 (6 bases each). CDR3 length: 16 amino acids. V lost 8 bases and J lost 3, with 23 bases in between. The DNA of the CDR3 is TGTGCCAGCTCACCCCCGGGGGCCGTGCAGGTCTACGAGCAGTACTTC. Amino acid sequence: CASSPPGAVQVYEQYF.

This clonotype appeared a few times. The V gene is TRBV27, the J gene TRBJ2-1; no firm D call. V lost 1 base and J lost 0, with 10 bases in between. This CDR3 has 16 residues. The germline gives CDR1 MNHEY, CDR2 SMNVEV (reference sequence). The CDR3 region has the DNA TGTGCCAGCAGTTTATGGCCCCCGAGCTCCTACAATGAGCAGTTCTTC. Translated, it gives CASSLWPPSSYNEQFF.

This clonotype has at least ten counts. The genes are TRBV20-1 and TRBJ2-1; 11 nucleotides line up with TRBD2. From germline, CDR1 is DFQATT and CDR2 SNEGSKA (reference sequence). There are 14 residues in the CDR3. The CDR3, as DNA: TGCAGCAGTAGCGGGAGGGCCTCCTACAATGAGCAGTTCTTC. The encoded protein is CSSSGRASYNEQFF.